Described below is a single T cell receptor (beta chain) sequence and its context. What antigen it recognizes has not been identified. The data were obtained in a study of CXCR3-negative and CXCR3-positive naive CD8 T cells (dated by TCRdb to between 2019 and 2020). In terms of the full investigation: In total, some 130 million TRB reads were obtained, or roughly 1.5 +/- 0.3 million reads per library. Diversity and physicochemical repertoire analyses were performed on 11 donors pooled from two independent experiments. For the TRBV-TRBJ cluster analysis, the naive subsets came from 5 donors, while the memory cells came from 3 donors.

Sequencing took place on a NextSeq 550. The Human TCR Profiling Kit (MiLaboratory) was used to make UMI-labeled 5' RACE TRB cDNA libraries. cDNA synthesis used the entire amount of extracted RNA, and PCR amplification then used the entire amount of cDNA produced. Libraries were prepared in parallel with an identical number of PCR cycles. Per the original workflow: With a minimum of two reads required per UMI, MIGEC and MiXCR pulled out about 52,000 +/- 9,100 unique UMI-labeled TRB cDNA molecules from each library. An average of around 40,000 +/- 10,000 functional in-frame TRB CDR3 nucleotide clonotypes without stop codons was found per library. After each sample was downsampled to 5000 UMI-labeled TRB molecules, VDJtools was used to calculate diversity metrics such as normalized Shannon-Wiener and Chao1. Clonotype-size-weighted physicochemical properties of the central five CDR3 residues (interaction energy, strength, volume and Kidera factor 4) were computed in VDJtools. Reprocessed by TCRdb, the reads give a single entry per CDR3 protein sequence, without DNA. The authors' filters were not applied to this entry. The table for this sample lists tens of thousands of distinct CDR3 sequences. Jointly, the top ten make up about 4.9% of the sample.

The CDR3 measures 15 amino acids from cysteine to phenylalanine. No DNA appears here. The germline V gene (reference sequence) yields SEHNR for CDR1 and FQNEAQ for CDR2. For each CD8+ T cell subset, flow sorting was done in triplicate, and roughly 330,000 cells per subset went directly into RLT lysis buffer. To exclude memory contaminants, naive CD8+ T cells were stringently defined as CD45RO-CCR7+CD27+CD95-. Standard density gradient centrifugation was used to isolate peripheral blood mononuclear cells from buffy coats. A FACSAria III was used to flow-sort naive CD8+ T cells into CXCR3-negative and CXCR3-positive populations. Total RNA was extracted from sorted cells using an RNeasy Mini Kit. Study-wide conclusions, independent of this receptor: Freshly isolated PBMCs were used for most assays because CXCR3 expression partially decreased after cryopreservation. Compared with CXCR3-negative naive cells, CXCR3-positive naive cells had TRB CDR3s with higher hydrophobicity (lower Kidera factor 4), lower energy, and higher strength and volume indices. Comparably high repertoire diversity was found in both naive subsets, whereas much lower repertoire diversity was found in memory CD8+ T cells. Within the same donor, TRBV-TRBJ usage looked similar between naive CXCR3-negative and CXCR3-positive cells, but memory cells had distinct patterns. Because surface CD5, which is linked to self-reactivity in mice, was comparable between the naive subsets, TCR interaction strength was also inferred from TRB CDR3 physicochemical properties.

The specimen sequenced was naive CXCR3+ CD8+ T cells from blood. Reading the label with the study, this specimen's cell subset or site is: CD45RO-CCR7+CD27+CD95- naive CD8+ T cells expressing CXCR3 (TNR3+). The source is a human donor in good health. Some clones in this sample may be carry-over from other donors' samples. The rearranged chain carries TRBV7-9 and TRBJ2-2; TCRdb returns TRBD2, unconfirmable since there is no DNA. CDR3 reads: CASSPPGGDTGELFF.